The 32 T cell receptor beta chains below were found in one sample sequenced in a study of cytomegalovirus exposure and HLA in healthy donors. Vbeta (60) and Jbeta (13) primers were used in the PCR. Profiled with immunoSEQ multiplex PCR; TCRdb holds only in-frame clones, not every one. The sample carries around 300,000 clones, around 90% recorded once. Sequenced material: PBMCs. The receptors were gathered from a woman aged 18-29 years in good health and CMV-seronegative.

CDR3 residues: CAWQGDSEKLFF. In DNA, the CDR3 is TGTGCCTGGCAGGGGGATTCTGAAAAACTGTTTTTT. This chain links TRBV30 with TRBJ1-4; TRBD1 matches 7 bases. Germline values: CDR1 GTSNPN, CDR2 SVGIG (reference sequence). This CDR3 spans 12 amino acids. The V segment lost 5 bases and the J segment 7 bases; nucleotides outside the gene matches: 4.

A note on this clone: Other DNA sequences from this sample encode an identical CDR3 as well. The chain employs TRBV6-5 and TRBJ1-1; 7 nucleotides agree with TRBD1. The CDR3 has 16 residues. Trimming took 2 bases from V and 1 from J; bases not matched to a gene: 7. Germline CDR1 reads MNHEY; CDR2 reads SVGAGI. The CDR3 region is CASSYQGTAQNTEAFF. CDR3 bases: TGTGCCAGCAGTTACCAAGGGACAGCACAGAACACTGAAGCTTTCTTT.

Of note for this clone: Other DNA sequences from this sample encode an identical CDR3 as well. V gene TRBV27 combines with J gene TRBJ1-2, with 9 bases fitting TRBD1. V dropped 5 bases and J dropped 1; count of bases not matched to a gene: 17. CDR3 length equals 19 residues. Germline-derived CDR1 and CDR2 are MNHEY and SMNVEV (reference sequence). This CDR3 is CASSPDKDRGKRFNYGYTF. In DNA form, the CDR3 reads TGTGCCAGCAGTCCGGACAAAGACAGGGGGAAGAGGTTTAACTATGGCTACACCTTC.

CDR3 protein: CASSQRGTGANVLTF. The DNA for the CDR3 is TGTGCCAGCAGCCAGAGAGGGACTGGGGCCAACGTCCTGACTTTC. The J gene is TRBJ2-6, the V gene TRBV7-3; TRBD2 might be the D (5 bases). The V gene lost 5 bases and the J gene lost 2 bases, with 10 bases spanning the gap. Germline V gene data show CDR1 as SGHTA and CDR2 as FQGTGA. The CDR3 spans 15 residues. The full variable domain, rest sourced from reference TRBV7-3 and TRBJ2-6, is GAGVSQTPSNKVTEKGKYVELRCDPISGHTALYWYRQSLGQGPEFLIYFQGTGAADDSGLPNDRFFAVRPEGSVSTLKIQRTERGDSAVYLCASSQRGTGANVLTFGAGSRLTVL.

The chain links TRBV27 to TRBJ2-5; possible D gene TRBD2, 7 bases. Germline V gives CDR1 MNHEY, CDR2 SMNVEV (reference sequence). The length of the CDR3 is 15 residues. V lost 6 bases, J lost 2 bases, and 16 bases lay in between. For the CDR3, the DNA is TGTGCCAGCAGCCCATGGGGGGGCAGTCAAGAGACCCAGTACTTC. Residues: CASSPWGGSQETQYF.

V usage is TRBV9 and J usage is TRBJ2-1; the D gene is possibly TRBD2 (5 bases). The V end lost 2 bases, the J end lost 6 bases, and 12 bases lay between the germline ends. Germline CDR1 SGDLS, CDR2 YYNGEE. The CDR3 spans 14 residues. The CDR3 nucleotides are TGTGCCAGCAGCGTCGAGGACGGAGGCAATGAGCAGTTCTTC. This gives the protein CASSVEDGGNEQFF.

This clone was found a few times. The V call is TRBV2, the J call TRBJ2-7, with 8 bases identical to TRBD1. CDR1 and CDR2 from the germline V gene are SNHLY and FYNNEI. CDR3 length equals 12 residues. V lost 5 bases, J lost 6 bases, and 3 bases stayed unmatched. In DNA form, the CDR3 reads TGTGCCAGCAGTTCAACAGGGGGCGAGCAGTACTTC. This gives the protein CASSSTGGEQYF.

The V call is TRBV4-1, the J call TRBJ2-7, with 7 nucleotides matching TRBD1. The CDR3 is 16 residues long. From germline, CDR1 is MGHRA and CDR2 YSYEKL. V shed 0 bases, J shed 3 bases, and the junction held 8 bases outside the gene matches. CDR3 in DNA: TGCGCCAGCAGCCAAGAATTCCTGACAGGGTTCTACGAGCAGTACTTC. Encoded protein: CASSQEFLTGFYEQYF.

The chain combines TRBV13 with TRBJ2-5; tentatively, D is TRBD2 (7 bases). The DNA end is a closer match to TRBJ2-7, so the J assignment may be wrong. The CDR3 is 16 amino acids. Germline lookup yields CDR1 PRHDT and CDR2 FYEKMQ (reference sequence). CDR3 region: CASSLVLGGQGSEQYF. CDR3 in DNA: TGTGCCAGCAGCTTAGTCCTCGGGGGGCAGGGAAGCGAGCAGTACTTC.

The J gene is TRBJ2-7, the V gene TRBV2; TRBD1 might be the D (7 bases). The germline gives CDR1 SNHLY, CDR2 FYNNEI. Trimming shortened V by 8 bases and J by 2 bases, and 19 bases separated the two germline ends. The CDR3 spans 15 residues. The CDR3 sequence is CASLRRGVPTYEQYF. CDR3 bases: TGTGCCAGCCTCCGCAGGGGGGTCCCCACCTACGAGCAGTACTTC.

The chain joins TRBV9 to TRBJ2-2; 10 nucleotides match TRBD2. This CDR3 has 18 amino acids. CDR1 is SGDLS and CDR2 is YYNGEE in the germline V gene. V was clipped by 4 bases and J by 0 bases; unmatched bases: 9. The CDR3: CASSSRGSGGSNTGELFF. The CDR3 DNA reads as TGTGCCAGCAGCTCCAGGGGTAGCGGGGGGTCGAACACCGGGGAGCTGTTTTTT.

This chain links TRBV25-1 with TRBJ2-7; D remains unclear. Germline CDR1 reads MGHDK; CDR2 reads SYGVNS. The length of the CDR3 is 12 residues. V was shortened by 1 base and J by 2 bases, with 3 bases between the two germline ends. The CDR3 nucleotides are TGTGCCAGCAGTGAATCTGCCTACGAGCAGTACTTC. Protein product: CASSESAYEQYF.

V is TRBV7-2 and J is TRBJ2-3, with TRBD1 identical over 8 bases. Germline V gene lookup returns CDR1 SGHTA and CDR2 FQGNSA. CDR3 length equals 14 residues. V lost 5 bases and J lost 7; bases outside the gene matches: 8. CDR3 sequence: CASSPDRGRNTQYF. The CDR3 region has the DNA TGTGCCAGCAGCCCCGACAGGGGCAGAAATACGCAGTATTTT.

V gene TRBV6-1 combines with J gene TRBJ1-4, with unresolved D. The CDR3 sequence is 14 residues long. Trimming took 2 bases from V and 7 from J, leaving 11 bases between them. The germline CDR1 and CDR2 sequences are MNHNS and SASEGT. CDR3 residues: CASSERGFFEKLFF. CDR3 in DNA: TGTGCCAGCAGTGAACGAGGCTTTTTTGAAAAACTGTTTTTT.

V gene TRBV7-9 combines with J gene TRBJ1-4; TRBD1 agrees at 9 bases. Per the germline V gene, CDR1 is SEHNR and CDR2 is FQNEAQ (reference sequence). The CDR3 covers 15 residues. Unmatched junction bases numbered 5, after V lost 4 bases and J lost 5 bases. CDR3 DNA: TGTGCCAGCAGCTCAGGGGACAGGGTAAATGAAAAACTGTTTTTT. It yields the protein CASSSGDRVNEKLFF.

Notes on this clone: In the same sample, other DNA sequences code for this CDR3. The CDR3 loop reads CAWSVRGAGEKLFF. In DNA form, the CDR3 reads TGTGCCTGGAGTGTACGGGGGGCAGGCGAAAAACTGTTTTTT. J is TRBJ1-4 and V is TRBV30, with D possibly matching TRBD1 (6 bases). The germline gives CDR1 GTSNPN, CDR2 SVGIG (reference sequence). V lost 0 bases and J 8 bases, leaving 13 bases between the germline ends. The CDR3 spans 14 residues.

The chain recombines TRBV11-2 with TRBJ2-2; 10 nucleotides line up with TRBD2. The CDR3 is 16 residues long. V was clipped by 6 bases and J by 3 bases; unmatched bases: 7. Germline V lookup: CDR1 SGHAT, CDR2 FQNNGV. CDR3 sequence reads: CASRPLAGEHTGELFF. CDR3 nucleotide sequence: TGTGCCAGCAGGCCTCTAGCGGGGGAGCACACCGGGGAGCTGTTTTTT.

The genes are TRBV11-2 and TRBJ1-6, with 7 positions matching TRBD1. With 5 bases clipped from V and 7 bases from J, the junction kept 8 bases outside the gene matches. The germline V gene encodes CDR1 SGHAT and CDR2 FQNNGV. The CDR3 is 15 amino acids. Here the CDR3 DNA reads TGTGCCAGCAGCGCCCGGAGACAGGGAAATTCACCCCTCCACTTT. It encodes CASSARRQGNSPLHF.

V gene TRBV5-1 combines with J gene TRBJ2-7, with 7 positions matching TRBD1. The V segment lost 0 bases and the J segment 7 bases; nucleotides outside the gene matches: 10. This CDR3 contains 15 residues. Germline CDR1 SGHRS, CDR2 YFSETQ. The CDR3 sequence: CASSLGDRSIGEQYF. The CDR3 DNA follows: TGCGCCAGCAGCTTGGGGGACAGATCCATCGGGGAGCAGTACTTC.

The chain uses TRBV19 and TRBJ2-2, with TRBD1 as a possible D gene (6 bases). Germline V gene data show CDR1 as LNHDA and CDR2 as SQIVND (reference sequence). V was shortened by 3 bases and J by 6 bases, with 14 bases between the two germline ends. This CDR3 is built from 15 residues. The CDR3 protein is CASSIQQGFSGELFF. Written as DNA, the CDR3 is TGTGCCAGTAGTATTCAACAGGGATTTTCCGGGGAGCTGTTTTTT. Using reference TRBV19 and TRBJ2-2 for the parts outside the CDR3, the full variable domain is DGGITQSPKYLFRKEGQNVTLSCEQNLNHDAMYWYRQDPGQGLRLIYYSQIVNDFQKGDIAEGYSVSREKKESFPLTVTSAQKNPTAFYLCASSIQQGFSGELFFGEGSRLTVL.

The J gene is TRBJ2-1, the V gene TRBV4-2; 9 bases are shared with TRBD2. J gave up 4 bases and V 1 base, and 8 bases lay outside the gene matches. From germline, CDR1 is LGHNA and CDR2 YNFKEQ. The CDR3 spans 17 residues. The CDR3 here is CASSQAVASGDYNEQFF. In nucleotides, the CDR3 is TGTGCCAGCAGCCAAGCGGTGGCTAGCGGGGATTACAATGAGCAGTTCTTC.

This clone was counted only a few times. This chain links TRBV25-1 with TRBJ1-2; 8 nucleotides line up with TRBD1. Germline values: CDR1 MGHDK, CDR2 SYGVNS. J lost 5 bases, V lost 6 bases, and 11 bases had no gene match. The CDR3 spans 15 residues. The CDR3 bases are TGTGCCAGCAGCTCTTTCACAGGGGGATCTTATGGCTACACCTTC. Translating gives CASSSFTGGSYGYTF.

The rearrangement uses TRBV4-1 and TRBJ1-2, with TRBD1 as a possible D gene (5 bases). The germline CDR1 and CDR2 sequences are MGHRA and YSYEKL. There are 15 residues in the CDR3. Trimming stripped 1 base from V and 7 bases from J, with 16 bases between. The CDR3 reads CASSQVEGFGGGYTF. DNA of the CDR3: TGCGCCAGCAGCCAAGTTGAGGGTTTCGGGGGTGGCTACACCTTC.

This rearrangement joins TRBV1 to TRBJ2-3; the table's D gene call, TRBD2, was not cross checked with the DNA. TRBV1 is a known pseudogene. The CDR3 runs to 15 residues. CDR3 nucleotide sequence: TGCACCAGCAGCCATAGCGAACTACGCACAGATACGCAGTATTTT. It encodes CTSSHSELRTDTQYF.

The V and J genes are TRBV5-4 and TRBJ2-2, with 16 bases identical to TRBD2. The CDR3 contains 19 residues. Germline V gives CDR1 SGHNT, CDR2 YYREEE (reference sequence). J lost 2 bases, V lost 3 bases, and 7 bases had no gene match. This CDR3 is CASSSEGLAGGLNTGELFF. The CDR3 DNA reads TGTGCCAGCAGCTCCGAGGGACTAGCGGGGGGGTTAAACACCGGGGAGCTGTTTTTT.

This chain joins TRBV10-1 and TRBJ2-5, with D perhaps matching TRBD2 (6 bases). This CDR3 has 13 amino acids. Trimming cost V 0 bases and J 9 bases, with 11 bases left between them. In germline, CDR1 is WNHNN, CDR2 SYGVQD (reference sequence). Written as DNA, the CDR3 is TGCGCCAGCAGTGAGTCGTATCCGGGGGCCCAGTACTTC. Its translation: CASSESYPGAQYF.

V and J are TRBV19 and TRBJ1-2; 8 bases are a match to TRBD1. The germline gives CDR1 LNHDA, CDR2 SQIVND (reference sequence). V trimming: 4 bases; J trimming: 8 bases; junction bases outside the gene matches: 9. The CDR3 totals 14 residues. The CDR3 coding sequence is TGTGCCAGTAGTAGCCAGGGGGCGCGTTACGGCTACACCTTC. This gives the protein CASSSQGARYGYTF.

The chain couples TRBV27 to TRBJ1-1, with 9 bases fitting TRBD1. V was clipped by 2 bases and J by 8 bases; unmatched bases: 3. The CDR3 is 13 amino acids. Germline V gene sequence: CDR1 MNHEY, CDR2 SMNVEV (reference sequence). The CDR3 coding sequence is TGTGCCAGCAGTTTACGCGACAGGGGGGAAGCTTTCTTT. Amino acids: CASSLRDRGEAFF.

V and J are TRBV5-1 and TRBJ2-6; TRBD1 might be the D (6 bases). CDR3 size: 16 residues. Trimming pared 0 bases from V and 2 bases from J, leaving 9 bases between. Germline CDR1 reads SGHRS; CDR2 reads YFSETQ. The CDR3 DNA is TGCGCCAGCAGCTTGGTCCAGGGGCCTGGGGCCAACGTCCTGACTTTC. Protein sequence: CASSLVQGPGANVLTF.

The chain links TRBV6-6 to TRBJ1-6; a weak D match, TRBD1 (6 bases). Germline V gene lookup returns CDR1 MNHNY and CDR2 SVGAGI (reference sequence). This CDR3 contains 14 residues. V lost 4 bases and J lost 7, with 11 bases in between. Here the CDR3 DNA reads TGTGCCAGCAGTTTACAGGGATTCAATTCACCCCTCCACTTT. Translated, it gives CASSLQGFNSPLHF.

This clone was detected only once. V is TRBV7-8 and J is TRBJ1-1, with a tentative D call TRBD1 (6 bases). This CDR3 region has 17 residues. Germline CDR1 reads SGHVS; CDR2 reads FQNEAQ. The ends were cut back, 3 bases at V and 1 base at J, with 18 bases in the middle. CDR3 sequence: CASSLGPFRTENTEAFF. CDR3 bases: TGTGCCAGCAGCTTGGGGCCCTTTAGGACAGAGAACACTGAAGCTTTCTTT.

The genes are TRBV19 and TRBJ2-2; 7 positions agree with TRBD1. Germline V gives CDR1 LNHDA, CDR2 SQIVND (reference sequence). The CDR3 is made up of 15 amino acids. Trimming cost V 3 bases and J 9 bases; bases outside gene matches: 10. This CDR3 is CASSMWQGEPRELFF. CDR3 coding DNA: TGTGCCAGTAGTATGTGGCAGGGGGAGCCGCGGGAGCTGTTTTTT. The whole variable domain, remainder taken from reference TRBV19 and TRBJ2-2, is DGGITQSPKYLFRKEGQNVTLSCEQNLNHDAMYWYRQDPGQGLRLIYYSQIVNDFQKGDIAEGYSVSREKKESFPLTVTSAQKNPTAFYLCASSMWQGEPRELFFGEGSRLTVL.